This T cell receptor beta chain was identified in a study of identical twins. Study observations and caveats: Insertions ran lower in abundant cord blood beta clonotypes, though not in memory repertoires. Excess low generation probability was seen in twin-shared out-of-frame alpha sequences. Zero-insertion analyses could be partly confounded by invariant MAIT and iNKT cells.

One entry per CDR3 protein, called by TCRdb with MiXCR from the 5' RACE reads. The data show roughly 250,000 distinct CDR3 sequences, over 13% seen once. Germline V CDR1 and CDR2: SGHDN, FVKESK. Unmatched junction bases numbered 10, after V lost 2 bases and J lost 4 bases. CDR3 size: 16 residues. This clonotype has ten or more counts. Its matching antigen is unknown. The clonotype comes from a woman aged 18-29 years in good health. This chain connects TRBV14 to TRBJ2-5, with 7 bases lining up with TRBD1. Sequencing was done on a sample of memory (CD45RO+) T cells sorted from blood. In nucleotides, the CDR3 is TGTGCCAGCAGCCAATACCGACAGGGTCGGGGAGAGACCCAGTACTTC. It yields the protein CASSQYRQGRGETQYF.